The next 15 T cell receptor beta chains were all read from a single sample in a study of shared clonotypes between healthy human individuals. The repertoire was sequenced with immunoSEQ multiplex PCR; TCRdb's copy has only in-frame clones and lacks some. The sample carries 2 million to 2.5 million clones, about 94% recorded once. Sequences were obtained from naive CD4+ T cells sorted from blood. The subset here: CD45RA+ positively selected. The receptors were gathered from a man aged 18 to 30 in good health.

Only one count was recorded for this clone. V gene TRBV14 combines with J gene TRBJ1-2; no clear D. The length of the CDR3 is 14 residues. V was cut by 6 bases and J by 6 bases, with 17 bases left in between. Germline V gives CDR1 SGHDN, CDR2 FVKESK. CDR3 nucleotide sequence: TGTGCCAGCAGTCGGACGCCGCCCGTGAATGGCTACACCTTC. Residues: CASSRTPPVNGYTF.

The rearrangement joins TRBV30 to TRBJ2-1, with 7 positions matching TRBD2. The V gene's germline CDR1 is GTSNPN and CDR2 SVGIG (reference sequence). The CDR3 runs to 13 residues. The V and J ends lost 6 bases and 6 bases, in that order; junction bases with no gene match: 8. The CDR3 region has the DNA TGTGCCTGTCTTGCGGGAGTACTCAATGAGCAGTTCTTC. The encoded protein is CACLAGVLNEQFF.

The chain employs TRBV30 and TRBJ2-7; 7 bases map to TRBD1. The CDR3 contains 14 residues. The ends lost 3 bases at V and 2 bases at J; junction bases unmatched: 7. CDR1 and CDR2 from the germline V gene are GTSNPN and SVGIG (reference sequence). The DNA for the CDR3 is TGTGCCTGGAGCATGGACAGGACCACCTACGAGCAGTACTTC. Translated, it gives CAWSMDRTTYEQYF.

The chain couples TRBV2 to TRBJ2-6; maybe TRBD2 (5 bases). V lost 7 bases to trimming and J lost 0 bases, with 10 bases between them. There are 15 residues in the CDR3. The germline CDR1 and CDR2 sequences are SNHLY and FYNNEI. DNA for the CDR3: TGTGCCAGCACCGAGGGATACTCTGGGGCCAACGTCCTGACTTTC. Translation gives CASTEGYSGANVLTF.

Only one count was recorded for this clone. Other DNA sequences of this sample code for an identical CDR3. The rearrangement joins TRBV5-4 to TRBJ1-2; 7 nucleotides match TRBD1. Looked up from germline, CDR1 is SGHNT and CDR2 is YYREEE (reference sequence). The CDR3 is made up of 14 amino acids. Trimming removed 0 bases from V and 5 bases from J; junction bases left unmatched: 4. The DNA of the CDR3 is TGTGCCAGCAGCTTGGGACAGGGTAGATATGGCTACACCTTC. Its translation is CASSLGQGRYGYTF.

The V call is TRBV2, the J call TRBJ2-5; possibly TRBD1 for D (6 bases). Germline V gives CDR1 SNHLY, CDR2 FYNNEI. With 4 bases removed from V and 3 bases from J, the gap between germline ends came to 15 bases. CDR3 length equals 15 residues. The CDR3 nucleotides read TGTGCCAGCAGTGGGGCTTTGGGGGACAAAGAGACCCAGTACTTC. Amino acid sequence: CASSGALGDKETQYF.

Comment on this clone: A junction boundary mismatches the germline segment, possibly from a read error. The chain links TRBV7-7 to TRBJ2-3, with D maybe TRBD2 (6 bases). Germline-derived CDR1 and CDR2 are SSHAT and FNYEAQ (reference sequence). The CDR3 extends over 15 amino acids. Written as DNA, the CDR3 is TGTGCTAGCAGCACGGGACTCCGTAGCACAGATACGCAGTATTTT. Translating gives CASSTGLRSTDTQYF.

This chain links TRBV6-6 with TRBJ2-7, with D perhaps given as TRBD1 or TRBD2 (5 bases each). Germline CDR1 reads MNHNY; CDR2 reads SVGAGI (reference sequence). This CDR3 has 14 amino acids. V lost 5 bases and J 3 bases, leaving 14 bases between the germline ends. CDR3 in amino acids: CASSDAGAYYEQYF. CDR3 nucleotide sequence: TGTGCCAGCAGTGACGCCGGGGCCTACTACGAGCAGTACTTC.

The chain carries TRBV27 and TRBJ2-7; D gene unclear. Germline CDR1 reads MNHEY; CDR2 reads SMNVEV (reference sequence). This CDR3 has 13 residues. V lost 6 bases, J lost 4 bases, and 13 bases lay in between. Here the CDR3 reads CASRSVVKYEQYF. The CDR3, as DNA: TGTGCCAGCAGATCGGTAGTGAAGTACGAGCAGTACTTC.

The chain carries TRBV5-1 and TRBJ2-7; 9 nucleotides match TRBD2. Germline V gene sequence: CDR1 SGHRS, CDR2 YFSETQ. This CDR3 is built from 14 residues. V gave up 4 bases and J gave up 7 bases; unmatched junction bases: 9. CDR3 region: CASSIAGDQGEQYF. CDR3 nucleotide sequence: TGCGCCAGCAGCATAGCGGGAGATCAGGGGGAGCAGTACTTC.

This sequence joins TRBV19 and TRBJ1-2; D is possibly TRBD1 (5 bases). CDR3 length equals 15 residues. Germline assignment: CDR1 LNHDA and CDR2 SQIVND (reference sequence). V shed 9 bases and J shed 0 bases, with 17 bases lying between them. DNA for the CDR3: TGTGCCAGAAGGGTGGCTGACAGCCCTAACTATGGCTACACCTTC. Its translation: CARRVADSPNYGYTF.

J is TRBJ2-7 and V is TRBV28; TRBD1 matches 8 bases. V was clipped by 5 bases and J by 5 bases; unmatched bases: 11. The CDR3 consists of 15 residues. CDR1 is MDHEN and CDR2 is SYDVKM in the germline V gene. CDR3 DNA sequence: TGTGCCAGCAGTCCATACAGGGGGAAGAGAGACGAGCAGTACTTC. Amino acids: CASSPYRGKRDEQYF.

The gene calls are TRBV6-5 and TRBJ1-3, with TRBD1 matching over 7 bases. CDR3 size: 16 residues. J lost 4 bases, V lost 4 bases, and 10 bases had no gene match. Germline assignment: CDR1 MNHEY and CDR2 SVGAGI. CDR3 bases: TGTGCCAGCAGTTCTCGGACAGGACTGGGAGGAAACACCATATATTTT. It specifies CASSSRTGLGGNTIYF.

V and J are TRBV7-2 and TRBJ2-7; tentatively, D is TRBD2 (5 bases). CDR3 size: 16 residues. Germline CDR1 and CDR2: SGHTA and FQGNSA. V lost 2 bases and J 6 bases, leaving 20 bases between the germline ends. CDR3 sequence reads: CASSLSALSGNTEQYF. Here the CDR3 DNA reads TGTGCCAGCAGCTTAAGCGCGTTGAGCGGAAATACCGAGCAGTACTTC.

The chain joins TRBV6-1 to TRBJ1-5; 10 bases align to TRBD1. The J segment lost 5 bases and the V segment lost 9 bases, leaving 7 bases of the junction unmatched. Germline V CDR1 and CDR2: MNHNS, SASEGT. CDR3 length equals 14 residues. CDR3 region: CARKMTGGYQPQHF. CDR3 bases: TGTGCCAGGAAGATGACAGGGGGCTATCAGCCCCAGCATTTT.